The 7 T cell receptor beta chains below were found in one sample sequenced in a study of blood T cell repertoires in COVID-19. The protocol was immunoSEQ multiplex PCR, while the TCRdb copy is restricted to in-frame clones and leaves out a portion. The table shows approximately 270,000 clones, with approximately 85% occurring only once. Specimen: PBMCs or T cells enriched from blood (not recorded which). The receptors originated from a woman aged 50 to 60 who had recovered from COVID-19.

This clone turned up a few times. CDR3 protein: CASSARPSAEQFF. DNA for the CDR3: TGTGCCAGCAGTGCCCGTCCTAGCGCTGAGCAGTTCTTC. This chain links TRBV12-3 or TRBV12-4 with TRBJ2-1; D might be TRBD2 (6 bases). This CDR3 is built from 13 residues. Trimming took off 5 bases at V and 9 bases at J, with 14 bases between the two ends.

With respect to this clone: Different DNA sequences within this sample yield the same CDR3. The CDR3 protein is CASSAGTGTYGYTF. The CDR3 bases are TGTGCCAGCTCAGCCGGGACAGGGACCTATGGCTACACCTTC. The chain has TRBV18 and TRBJ1-2, with 9 bases fitting TRBD1. CDR1 is KGHSH, CDR2 LQKENI, per germline. The CDR3 has 14 residues. With 5 bases clipped from V and 4 bases from J, the junction kept 5 bases outside the gene matches. Full variable domain (remainder filled in from reference TRBV18 and TRBJ1-2): NAGVMQNPRHLVRRRGQEARLRCSPMKGHSHVYWYRQLPEEGLKFMVYLQKENIIDESGMPKERFSAEFPKEGPSILRIQQVVRGDSAAYFCASSAGTGTYGYTFGSGTRLTVV.

This clone is a singleton in its sample. V usage is TRBV2 and J usage is TRBJ2-2; 8 bases are a match to TRBD2. CDR1 SNHLY and CDR2 FYNNEI come from the germline V gene. V was pared by 6 bases and J by 2 bases, with 8 bases of the junction left unmatched. CDR3 length equals 16 residues. The CDR3 DNA reads as TGTGCCAGCAGGGTGGGACTAGAGGGCAACACCGGGGAGCTGTTTTTT. Amino acid sequence: CASRVGLEGNTGELFF.

The chain has TRBV5-1 and TRBJ1-2, with a tentative D call TRBD1 (5 bases). The CDR3 is made up of 14 amino acids. Germline V gives CDR1 SGHRS, CDR2 YFSETQ. The germline V and J ends were trimmed by 6 bases and 0 bases, with 12 bases remaining between them. CDR3 loop: CASTPQGTNYGYTF. In DNA, the CDR3 is TGCGCCAGCACCCCCCAGGGAACTAACTATGGCTACACCTTC.

The chain employs TRBV11-3 and TRBJ2-1; 13 bases fit TRBD2. V was clipped by 3 bases and J by 4 bases; unmatched bases: 9. Per germline, CDR1 SGHNT and CDR2 YENEEA. This CDR3 region has 18 residues. In nucleotides, the CDR3 is TGTGCCAGCAGCTTTGGGACTAGCGGGACCTATGAGTACAATGAGCAGTTCTTC. Encoded protein: CASSFGTSGTYEYNEQFF.

V gene TRBV2 combines with J gene TRBJ1-1; perhaps TRBD1 as D (5 bases). The V and J ends lost 3 bases and 1 base respectively, with 12 bases between them. The V gene's germline CDR1 is SNHLY and CDR2 FYNNEI. CDR3 length: 15 amino acids. The CDR3 is CASSEARTGNTEAFF. CDR3 sequence (DNA): TGTGCCAGCAGTGAGGCCCGCACAGGGAACACTGAAGCTTTCTTT.

The chain couples TRBV5-1 to TRBJ1-1, with D maybe TRBD1 (5 bases). This CDR3 is built from 15 residues. V lost 0 bases to trimming and J lost 1 base, with 10 bases between them. Per the germline V gene, CDR1 is SGHRS and CDR2 is YFSETQ. The CDR3 coding sequence is TGCGCCAGCAGCTTGGCGCAGGGAGGGAACACTGAAGCTTTCTTT. Encoded protein: CASSLAQGGNTEAFF.